This is a list of T cell receptor beta chains from one sample in a study of T-cell memory formation after mild COVID-19. TCRdb used MiXCR to reprocess the 5' RACE reads, holding one entry per CDR3 protein. The table includes some 57,000 distinct CDR3 sequences, roughly an eighth detected once. Sequenced material: PBMCs or a T cell subset sorted from them (not recorded which). The receptors come from a man between 18 and 35 years old who had mild COVID-19 (a few samples of this study predate the infection). Cell type and time point are not known. CDR3s include the opening cysteine and the closing phenylalanine or tryptophan. A D gene is named only where the DNA matches it firmly.

V,D,CDR3
TRBV29-1,.,CSVEGGNEQFF
TRBV27,.,CASSPLQGIGQPQHF
TRBV28,TRBD2,CASSPPPSGGTHEQFF
TRBV4-1,.,CASSQVGNIQYF
TRBV5-1,.,CASSARVENTEAFF
TRBV7-2,.,CASSLSKETQYF
TRBV5-1,TRBD1,CASSTPGQDYEQYF
TRBV24-1,.,CATSDSRKPPGELFF
TRBV29-1,.,CSVEPLDSQETQYF
TRBV18,TRBD1,CASSPVPGQGPSQPQHF
TRBV15,.,CATSRSDPGELFF
TRBV5-1,.,CASSLAGALSRRGETQYF
TRBV29-1,TRBD1,CSVGTGGYNEQFF
TRBV5-1,.,CASSLALGPATQETQYF
TRBV7-2,TRBD2,CASSRTSGGGWETQYF
TRBV18,.,CASSPDNEQFF
TRBV6-4,.,CASSAKGDGADTQYF
TRBV20-1,TRBD2,CSARRGGAREEQFF
TRBV20-1,.,CSARDLLHRVSETQYF
TRBV12-3/TRBV12-4,TRBD2,CASSYGGAGDTQYF
TRBV25-1,.,CASSPTGAGETQYF
TRBV27,.,CASSLQGRVAGELFF
TRBV7-9,.,CASSLGPGRYEQYF
TRBV20-1,.,CSASSVPYNEQFF
TRBV6-5,TRBD1,CASSYSPGQAKYNEQFF
TRBV11-2,.,CASSLLVDTQYF
TRBV20-1,TRBD2,CSASGLAGGTDTQYF
TRBV7-2,.,CASSSWDNEQFF
TRBV12-3/TRBV12-4,TRBD1,CASSYYGTGKYF
TRBV18,.,CASSPTGNQPQHF
TRBV11-2,TRBD2,CASSDWTSGGAKDEQFF
TRBV7-2,TRBD1,CASTLHRGNQPRHF
TRBV27,.,CASSLLPGLSTIYF
TRBV6-4,.,CASSQRDTDTQYF
TRBV12-3/TRBV12-4,TRBD2,CASSWTFGLAGTSSGEQYF
TRBV7-9,TRBD2,CASSLPPGLAGKGDTQYF
TRBV30,.,CAWIYGGGTGEQYF
TRBV20-1,.,CSARTITGELFF
TRBV7-9,.,CASADSSGANVLTF
TRBV20-1,.,CSARGFVERETQYF
TRBV5-1,.,CASSEPSRPSGYTF
TRBV5-6,.,CASSLGGRGDPETQYF
TRBV3-1,.,CASSPGTQETQYF
TRBV7-6,TRBD2,CASSFTSGGAFEQYF
TRBV4-2,.,CASSQEVWDEQFF
TRBV13,.,CASSLWGQPQHF
TRBV20-1,.,CSARYSLGTDTQYF
TRBV9,.,CASSVSPTTYGYTF
TRBV5-1,.,CASSLGLRDRETQYF
TRBV5-1,TRBD1,CASSGPPTQGDRYNEQFF
TRBV7-7,TRBD1,CASSPIGGQAPQAFF